The rows below give T cell receptor beta chains drawn from one sample of a study of CD8 T cells in Susac syndrome. TCRdb re-called the immunoSEQ multiplex PCR reads with MiXCR, one entry per CDR3 protein. The table lists about 140,000 distinct CDR3 sequences, approximately 94% of them singletons. The source material was CD4+ T cells from PBMCs. These receptors were collected from a human donor with Susac syndrome. CDR3s include the opening cysteine and the closing phenylalanine or tryptophan. A D gene is named only where the DNA matches it firmly. Where a row states a size, it is once, few, many or the class of an expanded clone; other rows omit it.

d_call	j_call	v_call	clone_size	cdr3_aa	cdr3_nt
-	TRBJ2-1	TRBV29-1	-	CSVRLAGQWNEQFF	TGCAGCGTCCGACTAGCCGGACAGTGGAATGAGCAGTTCTTC
-	TRBJ1-2	TRBV28	once	CAVEYNYGYTF	TGTGCGGTGGAGTATAACTATGGCTACACCTTC
TRBD1	TRBJ2-7	TRBV7-9	-	CASSWRDRDENYEQYF	TGTGCCAGCAGCTGGCGCGACAGGGATGAAAACTACGAGCAGTACTTC
TRBD2	TRBJ2-2	TRBV5-8	-	CASTGLAGAGELFF	TGTGCCAGCACCGGACTAGCGGGAGCCGGGGAGCTGTTTTTT
-	TRBJ2-5	TRBV9	-	CASSVGLWRQKETQYF	TGTGCCAGCAGCGTAGGGCTGTGGCGGCAAAAAGAGACCCAGTACTTC
-	TRBJ1-1	TRBV5-1	-	CASSYSSRGQGTEAFF	TGCGCCAGCAGCTACTCCTCTCGGGGGCAGGGCACTGAAGCTTTCTTT
TRBD1	TRBJ2-7	TRBV4-1	-	CASSTYRGKSYEQYF	TGCGCCAGCAGCACCTACAGGGGTAAATCCTACGAGCAGTACTTC
-	TRBJ2-5	TRBV7-9	-	CASSLASGLQRETQYF	TGTGCCAGCAGCTTAGCCAGTGGCCTTCAGCGGGAGACCCAGTACTTC
TRBD1	TRBJ2-7	TRBV25-1	-	CASSEYMRTGTGTEQYF	TGTGCCAGCAGTGAATATATGAGGACCGGGACAGGGACCGAGCAGTACTTC
TRBD2	TRBJ2-1	TRBV20-1	-	CSATPPSGRSEQFF	TGCAGTGCTACGCCCCCTAGCGGGAGAAGTGAGCAGTTCTTC
TRBD1	TRBJ2-7	TRBV5-1	-	CASSIEGQGRYEQYF	TGCGCCAGCAGCATCGAGGGACAGGGGCGGTACGAGCAGTACTTC
TRBD2	TRBJ2-1	TRBV7-9	-	CASSRGLAGGGDEQFF	TGTGCCAGCAGCCGGGGACTAGCGGGAGGTGGTGATGAGCAGTTCTTC
-	TRBJ1-2	TRBV5-6	-	CASSLTPGQTSYGYTF	TGTGCCAGCAGCCTAACCCCCGGACAGACTTCCTATGGCTACACCTTC
-	TRBJ1-2	TRBV19	-	CASSNLEPNYGYTF	TGTGCCAGTAGTAATCTCGAGCCTAACTATGGCTACACCTTC
-	TRBJ1-2	TRBV5-1	-	CASSSTGNYGYTF	TGCGCCAGCAGCTCAACAGGGAACTATGGCTACACCTTC
TRBD2	TRBJ2-1	TRBV20-1	once	CSAPTAGGPGEQFF	TGCAGTGCTCCTACGGCGGGGGGGCCTGGCGAGCAGTTCTTC
-	TRBJ2-3	TRBV29-1	-	CSVGSASTDTQYF	TGCAGCGTTGGATCCGCTAGCACAGATACGCAGTATTTT
-	TRBJ1-2	TRBV12-3/TRBV12-4	-	CASSASGAYGYTF	TGTGCCAGCAGCGCCTCGGGGGCGTATGGCTACACCTTC
TRBD2	TRBJ2-5	TRBV2	-	CASSEGISGGQETQYF	TGTGCCAGCAGTGAAGGAATTAGCGGGGGACAAGAGACCCAGTACTTC
-	TRBJ2-5	TRBV3-1	-	CASSKSADQETQYF	TGTGCCAGCAGCAAAAGCGCAGATCAAGAGACCCAGTACTTC
-	TRBJ2-7	TRBV29-1	-	CSVEGGNYEQYF	TGCAGCGTTGAAGGGGGGAACTACGAGCAGTACTTC
-	TRBJ2-1	TRBV20-1	-	CSAPRTTGNNEQFF	TGCAGTGCACCACGGACAACAGGAAACAATGAGCAGTTCTTC
-	TRBJ2-1	TRBV5-1	-	CASSWGRSAGYNEQFF	TGCGCCAGCAGCTGGGGACGTTCAGCGGGTTACAATGAGCAGTTCTTC
-	TRBJ1-5	TRBV20-1	-	CSARGILNQPQHF	TGCAGTGCTAGAGGCATCCTGAATCAGCCCCAGCATTTT
-	TRBJ2-1	TRBV24-1	-	CATSDGTAWEEYNEQFF	TGTGCCACCAGTGATGGGACGGCGTGGGAGGAGTACAATGAGCAGTTCTTC
-	TRBJ1-1	TRBV7-9	-	CASSYRSEAFF	TGTGCCAGCAGCTACAGGTCTGAAGCTTTCTTT
-	TRBJ2-5	TRBV5-4	-	CASTDQETQYF	TGTGCCAGCACCGACCAAGAGACCCAGTACTTC
-	TRBJ2-5	TRBV3-1	-	CASSQDLSGGGPETQYF	TGTGCCAGCAGCCAAGATCTTAGTGGGGGGGGCCCAGAGACCCAGTACTTC
TRBD1	TRBJ2-5	TRBV3-1	-	CASSYTDRGETQYF	TGTGCCAGCAGCTATACGGACAGGGGTGAGACCCAGTACTTC
-	TRBJ2-2	TRBV29-1	-	CSASDPRGELFF	TGCAGCGCCTCGGACCCGCGGGGGGAGCTGTTTTTT
-	TRBJ2-7	TRBV2	-	CASRDSGTWGEQYF	TGTGCCAGCAGGGACTCAGGGACGTGGGGAGAGCAGTACTTC
-	TRBJ1-1	TRBV9	-	CASSVGPENTEAFF	TGTGCCAGCAGCGTAGGTCCCGAAAACACTGAAGCTTTCTTT
-	TRBJ2-7	TRBV20-1	-	CSARDPSRWYEQYF	TGCAGTGCTAGAGATCCCTCCAGGTGGTACGAGCAGTACTTC